Below are 15 T cell receptor beta chains sequenced from a single sample in a study of HIV-infected patients and healthy controls. cDNA was made from 500 ng RNA using alpha and beta constant primers. Alpha and beta chain libraries were made separately by chain-specific third strand synthesis with multiplexing indices. TCRdb processed the 5' RACE reads anew with MiXCR; each CDR3 protein has one entry. The sample carries more than 9,000 distinct CDR3 sequences, about 10% recorded once. All unsorted peripheral T cells were captured because whole blood was used without fractionation. The sequencing used blood, collected before antiretroviral therapy. These receptors all stem from an adult with HIV infection.

This clonotype was detected ten times or more. The chain couples TRBV6-2 or TRBV6-3 to TRBJ2-5; TRBD2 aligns across 11 bases. The CDR3 runs 17 residues. Unmatched junction bases numbered 9, after V lost 6 bases and J lost 0 bases. Looked up from germline, CDR1 is MNHEY and CDR2 is SVGEGT. The CDR3 loop is CASRLGLAEGYQETQYF. Written as DNA, the CDR3 is TGTGCCAGCAGATTGGGACTAGCGGAGGGGTACCAAGAGACCCAGTACTTC.

This clonotype occurred many times. This sequence joins TRBV7-3 and TRBJ2-2, with a weak D call TRBD2 (5 bases). This CDR3 is 14 amino acids long. The ends were cut back, 5 bases at V and 6 bases at J, with 13 bases in the middle. Per germline, CDR1 SGHTA and CDR2 FQGTGA. CDR3 residues: CASSPSPRAGELFF. In DNA, the CDR3 is TGTGCCAGCAGCCCGAGCCCGAGGGCCGGGGAGCTGTTTTTT.

By its share, this clonotype is medium-sized. J is TRBJ2-7 and V is TRBV29-1; the match to TRBD1 covers 7 bases. The CDR3 runs 12 residues. Germline V lookup: CDR1 SQVTM, CDR2 ANQGSEA. Germline trimming cut 6 bases from V and 2 bases from J; bases unmatched to any gene: 4. In DNA form, the CDR3 reads TGCAGCGTCGGGGACAGAGCCTACGAGCAGTACTTC. It is translated as CSVGDRAYEQYF.

This clonotype was recorded many times. DNA of the CDR3: TGTGCCATTCGCCGGGATTTAAATGAAAAACTGTTTTTT. Its protein product is CAIRRDLNEKLFF. J is TRBJ1-4 and V is TRBV10-3; D remains ambiguous. V lost 9 bases to trimming and J lost 5 bases, with 13 bases between them. Germline CDR1 reads ENHRY; CDR2 reads SYGVKD. The CDR3 extends over 13 amino acids.

The chain combines TRBV3-1 with TRBJ1-6; no reliable D call. V dropped 4 bases and J dropped 0 bases, with 19 bases sitting between them. CDR3 size: 19 residues. Germline CDR1 reads LGHDT; CDR2 reads YNNKEL (reference sequence). CDR3 sequence reads: CASSPSGSVWSSYNSPLHF. For the CDR3, the DNA is TGTGCCAGCAGCCCCTCGGGGTCAGTTTGGAGCTCCTATAATTCACCCCTCCACTTT.

This clonotype occurred many times. The chain uses TRBV12-3 or TRBV12-4 and TRBJ1-6; 9 bases line up with TRBD1. With 6 bases clipped from V and 7 bases from J, the junction kept 4 bases outside the gene matches. This CDR3 contains 14 residues. CDR3 in amino acids: CASSPDRGNSPLHF. In nucleotides, the CDR3 is TGTGCCAGCAGCCCGGACAGGGGAAATTCACCCCTCCACTTT.

This clonotype was detected many times. This sequence joins TRBV28 and TRBJ1-5, with a possible D match to TRBD1 (6 bases). Germline V gives CDR1 MDHEN, CDR2 SYDVKM. V was cut by 2 bases and J by 2 bases, with 10 bases left in between. CDR3 length equals 15 residues. The CDR3 region has the DNA TGTGCCAGCAGTTTAGCAGGGGATGGCAATCAGCCCCAGCATTTT. It translates to CASSLAGDGNQPQHF.

This clonotype appeared many times. The CDR3 sequence: CSVERQAEETQYF. The CDR3 DNA is TGCAGCGTTGAACGACAGGCCGAAGAGACCCAGTACTTC. The rearrangement uses TRBV29-1 and TRBJ2-5; D is possibly TRBD1 (6 bases). There are 13 residues in the CDR3. Trimming removed 2 bases at V and 3 bases at J, with 10 bases between. Germline V gene sequence: CDR1 SQVTM, CDR2 ANQGSEA.

This clonotype has a count of ten or more. The chain uses TRBV3-1 and TRBJ2-1; 7 bases line up with TRBD2. CDR1 and CDR2 from the germline V gene are LGHDT and YNNKEL (reference sequence). The CDR3 extends over 14 amino acids. V shed 0 bases, J shed 6 bases, and the junction held 2 bases outside the gene matches. The CDR3 loop reads CASSQEGTTNEQFF. The CDR3 nucleotides read TGTGCCAGCAGCCAAGAGGGGACTACCAATGAGCAGTTCTTC.

This clonotype was seen repeatedly, ten times or more. This chain uses TRBV5-5 with TRBJ2-1, with D perhaps TRBD1 (6 bases). V was trimmed by 5 bases and J by 7 bases, leaving 16 bases between them. Germline V gene sequence: CDR1 SGHKS, CDR2 YYEKEE (reference sequence). This CDR3 contains 14 residues. The chain's CDR3 is CASRHNPRGNEQFF. The DNA of the CDR3 is TGTGCCAGCAGGCACAACCCCAGGGGTAATGAGCAGTTCTTC.

By sample share, this clonotype is medium-sized. V usage is TRBV2 and J usage is TRBJ2-5; 8 bases agree with TRBD1. The germline V gene has CDR1 SNHLY and CDR2 FYNNEI. This CDR3 is built from 17 residues. Trimming removed 7 bases from V and 2 bases from J; junction bases left unmatched: 15. The CDR3 loop reads CASKTVKWDRPQETQYF. The CDR3 nucleotides are TGTGCCAGCAAAACGGTCAAGTGGGACAGGCCTCAAGAGACCCAGTACTTC.

This clonotype is classed as medium-sized (0.01 to 0.1%). The chain links TRBV19 to TRBJ1-3; 7 bases agree with TRBD1. Trimming at V came to 8 bases and at J to 0 bases, leaving 7 bases not matched to a gene. Germline CDR1 LNHDA, CDR2 SQIVND (reference sequence). The CDR3 runs to 15 residues. The CDR3 here is CASRTGESSGNTIYF. CDR3 sequence (DNA): TGTGCCAGTCGGACAGGAGAAAGCTCTGGAAACACCATATATTTT.

This clonotype was counted a few times. The gene calls are TRBV6-1 and TRBJ2-3, with D perhaps TRBD1 (7 bases). Germline CDR1 is MNHNS and CDR2 is SASEGT. The CDR3 totals 15 residues. Trimming cost V 5 bases and J 2 bases, with 14 bases left between them. Here the CDR3 DNA reads TGTGCCAGCAGTATTGCGGGACAGTCCACAGATACGCAGTATTTT. It is translated as CASSIAGQSTDTQYF.

This clonotype was observed many times. The chain employs TRBV4-3 and TRBJ1-6; TRBD1 might be the D (5 bases). Trimming removed 0 bases from V and 9 bases from J, with 12 bases in between. The germline gives CDR1 LGHNA, CDR2 YSLEER. This CDR3 spans 15 amino acids. CDR3 in DNA: TGCGCCAGCAGCCAAGAATCTCACAGGCCTTCACCCCTCCACTTT. It translates to CASSQESHRPSPLHF.

This clonotype was seen at least ten times. This chain uses TRBV12-3 or TRBV12-4 with TRBJ1-5; D remains ambiguous. This CDR3 is 14 amino acids long. The V end was cut by 5 bases, the J end by 7 bases, with 15 bases between. In nucleotides, the CDR3 is TGTGCCAGCAGTCAAGTCCTCGACGGGCAGCCCCAGCATTTT. Residues: CASSQVLDGQPQHF.